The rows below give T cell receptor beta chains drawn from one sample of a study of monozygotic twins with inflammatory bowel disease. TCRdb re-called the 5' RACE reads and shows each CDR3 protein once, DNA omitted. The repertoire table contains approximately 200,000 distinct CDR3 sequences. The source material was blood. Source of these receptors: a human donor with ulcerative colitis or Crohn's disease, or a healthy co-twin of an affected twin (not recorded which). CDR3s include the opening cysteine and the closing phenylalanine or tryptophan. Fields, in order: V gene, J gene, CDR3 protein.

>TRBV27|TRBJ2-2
CASSSWVSGELFF
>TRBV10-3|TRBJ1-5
CAISERGGTANQPQHF
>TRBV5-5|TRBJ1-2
CASSLVVGAYGYTF
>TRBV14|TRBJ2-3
CASSQGTVTRSLSTDTQYF
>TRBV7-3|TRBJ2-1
CASSLMPRGGGEQFF
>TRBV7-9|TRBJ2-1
CASSFNRSPYNEQFF
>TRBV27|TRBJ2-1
CASRGDSGGRSYNKQFF
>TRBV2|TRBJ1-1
CASESGEATEAFF
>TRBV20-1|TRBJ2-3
CSARDDSSTDTQYF
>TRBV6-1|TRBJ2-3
CASTPLGTATDTQYF
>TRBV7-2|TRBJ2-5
CASSLARGDRGQETQYF
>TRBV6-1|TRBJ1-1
CASSWDIRVHTEAFF
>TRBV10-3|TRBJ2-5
CAISSQRGDQETQYF
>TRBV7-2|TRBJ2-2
CASSLRRGDTGELFF
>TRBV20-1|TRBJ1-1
CSAISPGRNTEAFF
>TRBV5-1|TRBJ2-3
CASSGDRGRTDTQYF
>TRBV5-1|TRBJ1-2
CASSLGPQTGTDGYTF
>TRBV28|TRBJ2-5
CASSSAGIQETQYF
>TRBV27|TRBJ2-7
CASSPGDSVFQDYEQYF
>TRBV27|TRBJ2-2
CASKRGGWGTGELFF
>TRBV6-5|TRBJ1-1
CASRKDTEAFF
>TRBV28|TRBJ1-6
CASSFTIGDRRNSPLHF
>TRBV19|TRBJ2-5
CASSKGRQETQYF
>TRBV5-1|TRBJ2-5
CASSLPRFGEVLKTQYF
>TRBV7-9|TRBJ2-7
CASSLLAGVAYEQYF
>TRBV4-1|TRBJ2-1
CASSQKIGVENNEQFF
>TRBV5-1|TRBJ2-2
CASSLEGGRTTGELFF
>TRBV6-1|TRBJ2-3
CASTREMGTDTQYF
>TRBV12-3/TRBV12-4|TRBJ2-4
CASSLYRDRDNIQYF
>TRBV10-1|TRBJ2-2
CASAPGQGGTGELFF
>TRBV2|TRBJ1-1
CASSRDETSRGTEAFF
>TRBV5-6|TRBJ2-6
CASSFRVSGANVLTF
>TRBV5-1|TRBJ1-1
CASSPRLRDRGVNTEAFF
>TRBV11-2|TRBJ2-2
CASSYGTGDGELFF
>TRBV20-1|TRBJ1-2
CSARPEWDLIHGYTF
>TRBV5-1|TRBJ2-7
CASSLATGTGPSEEQYF
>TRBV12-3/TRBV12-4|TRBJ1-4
CASSLDTRGEKLFF
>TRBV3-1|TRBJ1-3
CASSPGPGSGNTIYF
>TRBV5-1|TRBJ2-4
CASMERVGGNIQYF
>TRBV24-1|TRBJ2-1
CATSAGKANEQFF
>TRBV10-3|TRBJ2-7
CAITTGPRSGRSYEQYF
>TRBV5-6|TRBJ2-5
CASSSDTQETQYF
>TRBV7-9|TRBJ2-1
CAGTPSGGGNEQFF